The source of this T cell receptor beta chain is a study of tumor T cells in aggressive B-cell lymphoma. Profiled with immunoSEQ multiplex PCR; TCRdb holds only in-frame clones, not every one. The sample yields about 9,800 clones, 75% to 85% seen once. This clone appeared once. Germline V CDR1 and CDR2: SGHRS, YFSETQ. The V segment lost 2 bases and the J segment 3 bases; nucleotides outside the gene matches: 8. This CDR3 is 16 amino acids long. V is TRBV5-1 and J is TRBJ2-7, with 10 bases aligning to TRBD1. The receptor's source is an adult with diffuse large B cell lymphoma. Sequenced input: tumor tissue. As DNA, the CDR3 is TGCGCCAGCAGCTTAGACGCCGGGACAGGGGTCTACGAGCAGTACTTC. The encoded protein is CASSLDAGTGVYEQYF.